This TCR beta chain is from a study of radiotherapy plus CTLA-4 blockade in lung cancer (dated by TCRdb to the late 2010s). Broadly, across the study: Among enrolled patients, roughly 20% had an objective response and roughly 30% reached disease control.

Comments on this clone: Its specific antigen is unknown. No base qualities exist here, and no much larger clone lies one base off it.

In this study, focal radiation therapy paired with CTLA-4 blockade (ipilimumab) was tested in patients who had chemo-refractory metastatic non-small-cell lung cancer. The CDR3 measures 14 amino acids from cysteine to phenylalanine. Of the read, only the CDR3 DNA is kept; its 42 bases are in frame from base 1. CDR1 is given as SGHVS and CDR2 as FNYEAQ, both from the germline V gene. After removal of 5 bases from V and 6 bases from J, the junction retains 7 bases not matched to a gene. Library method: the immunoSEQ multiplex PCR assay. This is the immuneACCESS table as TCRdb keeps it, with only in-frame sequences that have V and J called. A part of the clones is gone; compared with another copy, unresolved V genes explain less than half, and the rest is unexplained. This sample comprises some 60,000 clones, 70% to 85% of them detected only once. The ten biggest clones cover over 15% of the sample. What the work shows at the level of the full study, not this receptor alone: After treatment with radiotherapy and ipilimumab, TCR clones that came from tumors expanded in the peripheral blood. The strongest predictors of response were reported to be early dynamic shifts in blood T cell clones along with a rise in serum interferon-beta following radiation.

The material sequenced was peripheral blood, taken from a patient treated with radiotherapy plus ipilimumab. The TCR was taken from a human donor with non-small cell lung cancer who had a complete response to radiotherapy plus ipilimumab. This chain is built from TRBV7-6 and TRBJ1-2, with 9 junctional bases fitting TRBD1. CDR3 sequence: CASSPDRGEHGYTF. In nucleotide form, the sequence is TGTGCCAGCAGCCCAGACAGGGGGGAGCATGGCTACACCTTC.